This passage covers 29 T cell receptor beta chains from one sample sequenced in a study of T cell repertoires in cytomegalovirus infection. TCRdb re-derived calls from the reads in MiXCR, one entry per CDR3 protein. Here the sample spans some 700,000 distinct CDR3 sequences, approximately 33% being singletons. These receptors are not linked to any known antigen. The input for sequencing was cultured PBMCs, taken from culture after CMV antigen stimulation. The receptors come from a human donor in good health (CMV status not recorded). Some clones in this sample may be carry-over from other donors' samples.

CDR3 sequence: CASSSGGNEKLFF. For the CDR3, the DNA is TGTGCCAGCAGTTCAGGGGGAAATGAAAAACTGTTTTTT. This chain uses TRBV2 with TRBJ1-4; 7 nucleotides align to TRBD1. V lost 5 bases to trimming and J lost 5 bases; unmatched junction nucleotides: 2. There are 13 residues in the CDR3. CDR1 and CDR2 (germline): SNHLY, FYNNEI. Together with reference TRBV2 and TRBJ1-4, the CDR3 gives the full variable domain: EPEVTQTPSHQVTQMGQEVILRCVPISNHLYFYWYRQILGQKVEFLVSFYNNEISEKSEIFDDQFSVERPDGSNFTLKIRSTKLEDSAMYFCASSSGGNEKLFFGSGTQLSVL.

This clonotype has just a few counts. V gene TRBV11-2 combines with J gene TRBJ2-1, with D hard to call. Trimming cost V 5 bases and J 5 bases, with 13 bases left between them. CDR1 is SGHAT and CDR2 is FQNNGV in the germline V gene. The CDR3 sequence is 14 residues long. CDR3 sequence: CASSPMGFHNEQFF. The CDR3 DNA follows: TGTGCCAGCAGCCCAATGGGGTTCCACAATGAGCAGTTCTTC.

The chain is built from TRBV11-2 and TRBJ1-2; D remains unclear. Per the germline V gene, CDR1 is SGHAT and CDR2 is FQNNGV. CDR3 size: 17 residues. The V and J ends lost 4 bases and 3 bases respectively, with 21 bases between them. CDR3 residues: CASSSPKRARFYYGYTF. In DNA, the CDR3 is TGTGCCAGCAGCTCGCCCAAGAGGGCCAGATTCTACTATGGCTACACCTTC.

This clonotype was observed at least ten times. The V call is TRBV7-2, the J call TRBJ2-5; D possibly corresponds to TRBD1 (5 bases). The CDR3 totals 13 residues. V lost 1 base, J lost 7 bases, and 10 bases lay in between. The germline gives CDR1 SGHTA, CDR2 FQGNSA. CDR3 amino acids: CASSLEQRGTQYF. The CDR3 nucleotides read TGTGCCAGCAGCTTAGAACAAAGGGGGACCCAGTACTTC.

There are a few counts of this clonotype. The chain links TRBV28 to TRBJ2-2; 8 nucleotides line up with TRBD1. Unmatched junction bases numbered 12, after V lost 5 bases and J lost 4 bases. The germline CDR1 and CDR2 sequences are MDHEN and SYDVKM. The CDR3 covers 17 residues. The CDR3 loop reads CASSLQLQGVGTGELFF. The CDR3 coding sequence is TGTGCCAGCAGTCTCCAATTACAGGGGGTTGGCACCGGGGAGCTGTTTTTT.

This clonotype was counted ten times or more. V is TRBV7-2 and J is TRBJ1-3; maybe TRBD1 (6 bases). CDR3 size: 15 residues. V was clipped by 2 bases and J by 0 bases, with 8 bases between them. Germline assignment: CDR1 SGHTA and CDR2 FQGNSA. CDR3 DNA sequence: TGTGCCAGCAGCTTAATAGGGGGCTCTGGAAACACCATATATTTT. Translating it yields CASSLIGGSGNTIYF.

This clonotype was recorded once. The chain carries TRBV6-5 and TRBJ1-6; a weak D match, TRBD1 (6 bases). The CDR3 loop spans 14 amino acids. V was shortened by 8 bases and J by 7 bases, with 15 bases between the two germline ends. CDR1 is MNHEY and CDR2 is SVGAGI in the germline V gene. CDR3 loop: CASGVGQSNSPLHF. The CDR3, as DNA: TGTGCCAGCGGCGTTGGACAGTCAAATTCACCCCTCCACTTT.

In this sample, this clonotype turned up a few times. This sequence joins TRBV20-1 and TRBJ2-7, with 8 bases aligning to TRBD2. Per the germline V gene, CDR1 is DFQATT and CDR2 is SNEGSKA (reference sequence). The V gene end was trimmed by 0 bases and the J gene end by 7 bases; junction bases not matched to a gene: 11. This CDR3 region has 15 residues. CDR3: CSARDRGTRIAEQYF. DNA of the CDR3: TGCAGTGCTAGAGATCGCGGGACTAGGATAGCGGAGCAGTACTTC.

Ten or more counts support this clonotype. V and J are TRBV7-2 and TRBJ2-1; D uncertain. CDR1 is SGHTA, CDR2 FQGNSA, per germline. CDR3 length equals 13 residues. Trimming pared 4 bases from V and 3 bases from J, leaving 7 bases between. CDR3 in amino acids: CASSSPFYNEQFF. The DNA of the CDR3 is TGTGCCAGCAGCTCGCCCTTCTACAATGAGCAGTTCTTC.

The V and J genes are TRBV6-2 or TRBV6-3 and TRBJ2-1; no clear D gene. Germline V lookup: CDR1 MNHEY, CDR2 SVGEGT. The CDR3 runs 11 residues. V lost 7 bases and J lost 9, with 10 bases in between. The chain's CDR3 is CASTSTVEQFF. CDR3 sequence (DNA): TGTGCCAGCACAAGCACGGTTGAGCAGTTCTTC.

The chain links TRBV20-1 to TRBJ1-2; TRBD1 is a possible D gene (6 bases). From germline, CDR1 is DFQATT and CDR2 SNEGSKA (reference sequence). This CDR3 has 15 amino acids. Trimming stripped 0 bases from V and 2 bases from J, with 13 bases between. In DNA form, the CDR3 reads TGCAGTGCTAGAGATGGCTCAGGGGAGAACTATGGCTACACCTTC. It yields the protein CSARDGSGENYGYTF.

The rearrangement uses TRBV27 and TRBJ1-5; D not certain. Per germline, CDR1 MNHEY and CDR2 SMNVEV (reference sequence). V gave up 8 bases and J gave up 6 bases, with 11 bases separating them. The CDR3 is 12 residues long. The CDR3 DNA reads as TGTGCCAGCGGGAGAATCGGTCAGCCCCAGCATTTT. It codes for CASGRIGQPQHF.

This clonotype was counted ten times or more. This chain uses TRBV7-2 with TRBJ1-2; no clear D gene. CDR1 and CDR2 from the germline V gene are SGHTA and FQGNSA. Trimming removed 8 bases at V and 8 bases at J, with 18 bases between. The CDR3 is 13 amino acids. CDR3 loop: CASCPGPVYGYTF. DNA of the CDR3: TGTGCCAGCTGTCCCGGACCCGTCTACGGCTACACCTTC.

This clonotype was recorded many times. V usage is TRBV7-2 and J usage is TRBJ2-1; 10 nucleotides align to TRBD2. The CDR3 totals 14 residues. CDR1 and CDR2 (germline): SGHTA, FQGNSA. V dropped 7 bases and J dropped 3; count of bases not matched to a gene: 3. CDR3 sequence reads: CASTPSGGYNEQFF. The CDR3 nucleotides are TGTGCCAGCACCCCTAGCGGGGGCTACAATGAGCAGTTCTTC.

This clonotype has a handful of counts. This chain links TRBV20-1 with TRBJ2-5; 12 nucleotides align to TRBD2. The germline V gene has CDR1 DFQATT and CDR2 SNEGSKA (reference sequence). The CDR3 is made up of 16 amino acids. Losses at the gene ends were 7 bases for V and 2 bases for J; bases not matched to a gene: 11. The CDR3 sequence is CSVKSSGRGLQETQYF. The CDR3 DNA reads as TGCAGTGTCAAATCTAGCGGGAGGGGTCTGCAAGAGACCCAGTACTTC.

The V gene is TRBV30, the J gene TRBJ2-3, with a tentative D call TRBD2 (5 bases). The CDR3 length is 14 residues. V was clipped by 2 bases and J by 2 bases, with 11 bases between them. Germline-derived CDR1 and CDR2 are GTSNPN and SVGIG (reference sequence). The CDR3 DNA reads as TGTGCCTGGAGTAAGGCTAGCCCCACAGATACGCAGTATTTT. Translating it yields CAWSKASPTDTQYF.

J is TRBJ2-2 and V is TRBV11-2; a possible D gene is TRBD1 (6 bases). Germline V gene sequence: CDR1 SGHAT, CDR2 FQNNGV. There are 13 residues in the CDR3. The V end was cut by 6 bases, the J end by 4 bases, with 9 bases between. The CDR3 bases are TGTGCCAGCAGAACGACAGGCACCGGGGAGCTGTTTTTT. Its protein is CASRTTGTGELFF.

This clonotype has only a few counts. CDR3 region: CASSIPGTDYGYTF. Written as DNA, the CDR3 is TGTGCCAGTAGTATCCCCGGGACAGACTATGGCTACACCTTC. J is TRBJ1-2 and V is TRBV19, with 7 nucleotides matching TRBD1. CDR3 size: 14 residues. With 3 bases clipped from V and 3 bases from J, the junction kept 4 bases outside the gene matches. CDR1 is LNHDA and CDR2 is SQIVND in the germline V gene (reference sequence).

V gene TRBV11-2 combines with J gene TRBJ1-4; D not certain. The length of the CDR3 is 14 residues. Germline assignment: CDR1 SGHAT and CDR2 FQNNGV. Trimming stripped 0 bases from V and 11 bases from J, with 13 bases between. The CDR3 is CASSLEAFAVKLFF. DNA of the CDR3: TGTGCCAGCAGCTTAGAGGCCTTCGCGGTGAAACTGTTTTTT.

V and J are TRBV12-5 and TRBJ2-3; no clear D gene. This CDR3 has 17 amino acids. Germline CDR1 is LGHNT and CDR2 is FRNRAP. Trimming removed 5 bases from V and 4 bases from J, with 22 bases in between. CDR3 in amino acids: CASGTPSSTNLADTQYF. CDR3 sequence (DNA): TGTGCTAGTGGTACCCCGTCGAGTACCAACCTAGCAGATACGCAGTATTTT.

The chain couples TRBV6-5 to TRBJ2-1; 10 bases align to TRBD2. The CDR3 spans 15 residues. J lost 9 bases, V lost 5 bases, and 10 bases had no gene match. Looked up from germline, CDR1 is MNHEY and CDR2 is SVGAGI. CDR3 amino acids: CASSKPGLALSEQFF. The CDR3 DNA follows: TGTGCCAGCAGTAAGCCGGGACTAGCGTTGAGTGAGCAGTTCTTC.

V is TRBV11-1 and J is TRBJ2-1, with TRBD2 identical over 11 bases. This CDR3 is built from 18 residues. Germline CDR1 is SGHAT and CDR2 is FQDESV (reference sequence). The V gene end was trimmed by 5 bases and the J gene end by 7 bases; junction bases not matched to a gene: 16. The CDR3 DNA reads as TGTGCCAGCAGCCCGCACCCGTTACTAGCGGGGGCAGGTAATGAGCAGTTCTTC. This sequence encodes CASSPHPLLAGAGNEQFF.

The CDR3, as DNA: TGCAGCGTTGTGACTACCCTCAAAAACATTCAGTACTTC. Its protein is CSVVTTLKNIQYF. The chain links TRBV29-1 to TRBJ2-4; D is perhaps TRBD2 (5 bases). V was pared by 4 bases and J by 3 bases, with 10 bases between. The CDR3 has 13 residues. Germline CDR1 and CDR2: SQVTM and ANQGSEA.

CDR3 amino acids: CASSSSGVLETQYF. The CDR3 DNA sequence: TGTGCCAGCAGCTCCTCGGGAGTTCTAGAGACCCAGTACTTC. This rearrangement joins TRBV7-2 to TRBJ2-5; maybe TRBD2 (6 bases). Trimming removed 4 bases at V and 4 bases at J, with 13 bases between. The CDR3 totals 14 residues. Germline CDR1 SGHTA, CDR2 FQGNSA.

The sample holds a few counts of this clonotype. The CDR3 nucleotides read TGTGCCACCAGTCAGTCGACAGTCGAAACGGAAGAGACCCAGTACTTC. Amino acid sequence: CATSQSTVETEETQYF. V usage is TRBV24-1 and J usage is TRBJ2-5, with a tentative D call TRBD1 (5 bases). This CDR3 has 16 amino acids. The germline V gene encodes CDR1 KGHDR and CDR2 SFDVKD. Trimming pared 6 bases from V and 3 bases from J, leaving 19 bases between.

This clonotype was recorded many times. In nucleotides, the CDR3 is TGTGCCAGCAGCCCCCTCAGGGTGGCCACTGAAGCTTTCTTT. Amino acids: CASSPLRVATEAFF. The rearrangement uses TRBV7-2 and TRBJ1-1; D possibly corresponds to TRBD1 (5 bases). The CDR3 spans 14 residues. V was cut by 5 bases and J by 4 bases, with 14 bases left in between. Germline assignment: CDR1 SGHTA and CDR2 FQGNSA.

There are a few counts of this clonotype. The chain recombines TRBV20-1 with TRBJ1-5; D perhaps matches TRBD1 (6 bases). Between the trimmed V and J ends, which lost 6 bases and 7 bases, there was a span of 28 bases. The CDR3 loop spans 17 amino acids. The germline V gene has CDR1 DFQATT and CDR2 SNEGSKA (reference sequence). As DNA, the CDR3 is TGCAGTGCCACTCCTATTTCTGCGGGGGCGATTAGGCAGCCCCAGCATTTT. Translated: CSATPISAGAIRQPQHF.

The J gene is TRBJ2-7, the V gene TRBV7-9, with TRBD2 matching 7 bases. The CDR3 runs to 15 residues. Germline-derived CDR1 and CDR2 are SEHNR and FQNEAQ (reference sequence). V lost 5 bases and J lost 6; bases outside the gene matches: 13. As DNA, the CDR3 is TGTGCCAGCAGCCGGAACGGGCGGGAGAGCGGCGAGCAGTACTTC. Protein sequence: CASSRNGRESGEQYF.

The CDR3 DNA is TGTGCCAGCAGTTTCGCTTTGCTGGGCGAGCAGTACTTC. This codes for CASSFALLGEQYF. This chain joins TRBV6-5 and TRBJ2-7; D not certain. V lost 4 bases and J lost 6, with 13 bases in between. This CDR3 has 13 residues. The germline CDR1 and CDR2 sequences are MNHEY and SVGAGI.